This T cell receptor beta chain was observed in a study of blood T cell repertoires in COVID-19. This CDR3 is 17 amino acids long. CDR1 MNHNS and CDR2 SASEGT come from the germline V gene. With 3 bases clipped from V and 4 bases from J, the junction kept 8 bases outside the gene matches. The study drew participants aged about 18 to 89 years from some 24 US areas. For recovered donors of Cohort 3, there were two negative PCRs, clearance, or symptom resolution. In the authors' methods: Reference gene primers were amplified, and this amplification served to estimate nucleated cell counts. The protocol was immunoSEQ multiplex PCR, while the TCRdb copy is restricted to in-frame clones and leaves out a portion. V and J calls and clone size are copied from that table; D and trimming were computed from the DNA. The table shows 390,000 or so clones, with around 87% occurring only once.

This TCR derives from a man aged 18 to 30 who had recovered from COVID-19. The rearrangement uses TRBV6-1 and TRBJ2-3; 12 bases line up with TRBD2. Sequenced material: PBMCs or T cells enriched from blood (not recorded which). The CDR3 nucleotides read TGTGCCAGCAGTGATGTTCTAGCGGGAGGGGGAGCAGATACGCAGTATTTT. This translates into CASSDVLAGGGADTQYF.